This T cell receptor (beta chain) was recorded in a study of early T cells in non-severe SARS-CoV-2 infection. The germline gives CDR1 MNHNS, CDR2 SASEGT. V was pared by 4 bases and J by 2 bases, with 2 bases of the junction left unmatched. This CDR3 is 16 amino acids long. Individual cDNA molecules received unique molecular identifiers during library preparation. Each CDR3 protein gets one entry after TCRdb re-called the 5' RACE reads with MiXCR. This table holds around 99,000 distinct CDR3 sequences, 16% found once. This sequence originates from an adult who was a healthcare worker with PCR-confirmed SARS-CoV-2 infection or an uninfected control (not recorded which). The chain links TRBV6-1 to TRBJ2-2; 12 bases align to TRBD2. The starting material was whole blood, obtained at baseline. The CDR3 DNA follows: TGTGCCAGCAGTGTACTAGCGGGAGGAAACACCGGGGAGCTGTTTTTT. This gives the protein CASSVLAGGNTGELFF.